This T cell receptor (beta chain) is from a study of CD8 T cells in ankylosing spondylitis. Findings and caveats of the study: Characteristic, it appeared, of ankylosing spondylitis blood was a TCR beta motif of several highly homologous variants. Disease-linked clones bore a CD8+ phenotype, appearing relatively rarely in peripheral blood.

The V gene lost 7 bases and the J gene lost 6 bases, with 12 bases spanning the gap. Germline V CDR1 and CDR2: MDHEN, SYDVKM. This CDR3 comprises 13 residues. This clonotype was observed a few times. Its specificity is not known. Researchers built TCR beta libraries using quantitative 5'-RACE with molecular barcodes. TCRdb itself ran the 5' RACE reads through MiXCR, one entry per CDR3 protein. Of 200,000 to 250,000 distinct CDR3 sequences in the sample, roughly 32% are singletons; the top ten hold roughly 4.2%. The source is a male donor with ankylosing spondylitis or in good health (not recorded which). Sequencing was performed on blood, either unsorted or a sorted T cell fraction (not recorded which). The chain carries TRBV28 and TRBJ2-2, with a tentative D call TRBD1 (7 bases). The CDR3 here is CASIRGVAGELFF. CDR3 coding DNA: TGTGCCAGCATCAGGGGGGTCGCCGGGGAGCTGTTTTTT.